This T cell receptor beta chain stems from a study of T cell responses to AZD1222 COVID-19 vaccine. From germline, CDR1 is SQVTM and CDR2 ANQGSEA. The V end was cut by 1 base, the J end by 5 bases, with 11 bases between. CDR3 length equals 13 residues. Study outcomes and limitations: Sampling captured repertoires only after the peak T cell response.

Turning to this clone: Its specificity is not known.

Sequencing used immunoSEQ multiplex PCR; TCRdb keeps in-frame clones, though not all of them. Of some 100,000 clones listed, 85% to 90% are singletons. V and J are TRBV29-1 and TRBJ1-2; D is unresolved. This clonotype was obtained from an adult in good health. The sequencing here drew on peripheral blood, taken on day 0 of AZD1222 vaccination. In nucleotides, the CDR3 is TGCAGCGTTGAAGTCAGACCCGGGTATGGCTACACCTTC. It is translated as CSVEVRPGYGYTF.